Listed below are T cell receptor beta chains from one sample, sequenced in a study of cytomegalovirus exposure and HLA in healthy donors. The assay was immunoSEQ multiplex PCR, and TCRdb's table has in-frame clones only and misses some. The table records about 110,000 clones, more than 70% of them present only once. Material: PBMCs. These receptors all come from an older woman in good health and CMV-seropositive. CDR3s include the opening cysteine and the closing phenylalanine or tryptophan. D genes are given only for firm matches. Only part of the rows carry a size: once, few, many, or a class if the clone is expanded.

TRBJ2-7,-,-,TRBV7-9,TGTGCCAGCAGCTTAGCGCAGGGGCGCTCCTACGAGCAGTACTTC,CASSLAQGRSYEQYF
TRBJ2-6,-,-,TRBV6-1,TGTGCCAGCCAGATTCTTACTGGGGCCAACGTCCTGACTTTC,CASQILTGANVLTF
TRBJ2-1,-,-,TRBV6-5,TGTGCCAGCAGTTACCGGGGAAGCTCCTACAATGAGCAGTTCTTC,CASSYRGSSYNEQFF
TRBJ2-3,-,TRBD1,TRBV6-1,TGTGCCAGCAGTCCCCCCGGGACAGGGCTAGATACGCAGTATTTT,CASSPPGTGLDTQYF
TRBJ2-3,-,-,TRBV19,TGTGCCAGTAGTCCGGCAGGGAGGACAGATACGCAGTATTTT,CASSPAGRTDTQYF
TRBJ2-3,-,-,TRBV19,TGTGCCAGTAGTATGTGGGGGGCAGATACGCAGTATTTT,CASSMWGADTQYF
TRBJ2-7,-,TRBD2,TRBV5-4,TGTGCCAGCAGCTTGGCGGCTAGCGGGAGTTACGAGCAGTACTTC,CASSLAASGSYEQYF
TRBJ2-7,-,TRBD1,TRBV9,TGTGCCAGCAGCGTAGGGGACAGGGTGTACGAGCAGTACTTC,CASSVGDRVYEQYF
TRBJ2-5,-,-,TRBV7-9,TGTGCCACCTTGACACCTCAAGAGACCCAGTACTTC,CATLTPQETQYF
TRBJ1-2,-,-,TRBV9,TGTGCCAGCAGCGTAGTCAGTTGGTATGGCTACACCTTC,CASSVVSWYGYTF
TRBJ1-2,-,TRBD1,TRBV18,TGTGCCAGCTCACCACCCTCCGGGACAGGGTTCGTCTACACCTTC,CASSPPSGTGFVYTF
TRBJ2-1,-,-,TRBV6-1,TGTGCCAGCAGTGAACGGGGGATTGTCGATGAGCAGTTCTTC,CASSERGIVDEQFF
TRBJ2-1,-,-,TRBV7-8,TGTGCCAGCAGCCAGCCCCAGGGCCTCAATGAGCAGTTCTTC,CASSQPQGLNEQFF
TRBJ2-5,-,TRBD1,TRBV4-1,TGCGCCAGCGGCCGATACAGGGGTTCGGGAGAGACCCAGTACTTC,CASGRYRGSGETQYF
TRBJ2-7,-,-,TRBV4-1,TGCGCCAGCAGCCAAGGATGGGAGGCAGGTTACGAGCAGTACTTC,CASSQGWEAGYEQYF
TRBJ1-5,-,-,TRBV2,TGTGCCAGCAATCAGGCTACAACAGGGTATCAGCCCCAGCATTTT,CASNQATTGYQPQHF
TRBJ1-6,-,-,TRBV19,TGTGCCAGTAGTCGAGGGGGTGATTCACCCCTCCACTTT,CASSRGGDSPLHF
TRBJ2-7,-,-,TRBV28,TGTGCCAGCAGTTATACCCCTGCGGCCACCTCTTACGAGCAGTACTTC,CASSYTPAATSYEQYF
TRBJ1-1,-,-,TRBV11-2,TGTGCCAGCAGTTCACAAAGGGGCACTGAAGCTTTCTTT,CASSSQRGTEAFF
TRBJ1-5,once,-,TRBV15,TGTGCCACCAGCAGAGTCAGACAGAATCAGCCCCAGCATTTT,CATSRVRQNQPQHF
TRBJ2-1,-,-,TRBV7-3,TGTGCCAGCAGCGCACGCCGGGGCAATGAGCAGTTCTTC,CASSARRGNEQFF
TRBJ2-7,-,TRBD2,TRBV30,TGTGCCTGGAGTGTTCTGGGGACTAGCGGCAACTACGAGCAGTACTTC,CAWSVLGTSGNYEQYF